The 8 T cell receptor beta chains below were found in one sample sequenced in a study of beta chain features in type 1 diabetes. Overall study results and limits: Among patients with Type 1 diabetes, TCRB CDR3s were moderately but significantly shorter in every one of the four CD4+ subsets.

Expressed TCRB transcripts were sequenced after all isolated RNA was converted to cDNA. TCRdb keeps only in-frame clones here, not all; method: immunoSEQ multiplex PCR. The sample holds approximately 260,000 clones, around 24% seen once. Antigens for these TCRs are unknown. The specimen sequenced was naive CD4+ T cells from blood. These receptors were collected from a woman in her thirties with type 1 diabetes.

The table lists this clone with a few counts. This chain joins TRBV30 and TRBJ1-1; no reliable D call. Trimming pared 4 bases from V and 1 base from J, leaving 13 bases between. CDR1 and CDR2 from the germline V gene are GTSNPN and SVGIG (reference sequence). The CDR3 loop spans 14 amino acids. CDR3 coding DNA: TGTGCCTGGACTGGGAGCCAACGGAACACTGAAGCTTTCTTT. Translating gives CAWTGSQRNTEAFF.

The chain links TRBV30 to TRBJ2-5; TRBD2 matches 9 bases. This CDR3 contains 15 residues. Germline-derived CDR1 and CDR2 are GTSNPN and SVGIG (reference sequence). V gave up 5 bases and J gave up 5 bases; unmatched junction bases: 12. The CDR3 nucleotides read TGTGCCTGGTCGGGGGGGCTAGCGGGATCTGAGACCCAGTACTTC. It is translated as CAWSGGLAGSETQYF.

V gene TRBV7-9 combines with J gene TRBJ1-2; 8 bases agree with TRBD1. Looked up from germline, CDR1 is SEHNR and CDR2 is FQNEAQ (reference sequence). After removal of 5 bases from V and 8 bases from J, the junction contained 13 bases not matched to a gene. CDR3 length: 15 residues. CDR3 region: CASSRQGAQHGGYTF. In nucleotides, the CDR3 is TGTGCCAGCAGCCGGCAGGGGGCCCAGCACGGCGGCTACACCTTC.

V is TRBV9 and J is TRBJ2-2; D call uncertain. Per germline, CDR1 SGDLS and CDR2 YYNGEE. This CDR3 is built from 16 residues. Trimming stripped 0 bases from V and 0 bases from J, with 9 bases between. CDR3 coding DNA: TGTGCCAGCAGCGTAGAGTGGAGATCGAACACCGGGGAGCTGTTTTTT. This sequence encodes CASSVEWRSNTGELFF.

The chain joins TRBV19 to TRBJ2-5; 8 nucleotides line up with TRBD2. The junction had 4 bases not matched to a gene; V was cut back by 6 bases and J by 4 bases. Germline CDR1 is LNHDA and CDR2 is SQIVND (reference sequence). The CDR3 consists of 13 residues. The CDR3 protein is CASSSGSGETQYF. CDR3 DNA: TGTGCCAGTAGCAGCGGGAGTGGAGAGACCCAGTACTTC.

The chain combines TRBV23-1 with TRBJ2-7, with TRBD2 as a possible D gene (5 bases). Being an ORF, TRBV23-1 has a function that is uncertain. Trimming shortened V by 8 bases and J by 2 bases, and 13 bases separated the two germline ends. The CDR3 is 13 amino acids. In nucleotides, the CDR3 is TGCGCCAGCTCCGCGAGGGAACCCTACGAGCAGTACTTC. Its protein product is CASSAREPYEQYF.

This clone was picked up a small number of times. As DNA, the CDR3 is TGCAGCGTTGTGTTATGGCGGAGCTACGAGCAGTACTTC. This codes for CSVVLWRSYEQYF. The chain carries TRBV29-1 and TRBJ2-7; D remains ambiguous. The germline V and J ends were trimmed by 4 bases and 3 bases, with 13 bases remaining between them. CDR1 is SQVTM, CDR2 ANQGSEA, per germline. The CDR3 is 13 residues long.

This clone was seen more than once but under ten times. The gene calls are TRBV4-1 and TRBJ2-3; D unclear. The V and J ends lost 2 bases and 2 bases respectively, with 8 bases between them. The CDR3 runs to 14 residues. Germline assignment: CDR1 MGHRA and CDR2 YSYEKL. Here the CDR3 reads CASSQLPSTDTQYF. DNA for the CDR3: TGCGCCAGCAGCCAACTACCTTCCACAGATACGCAGTATTTT.